One and the same sample provided the 9 T cell receptor beta chains below, sequenced in a study of blood T cell repertoires in COVID-19. Profiling relied on immunoSEQ multiplex PCR, and the TCRdb table lists in-frame clones only, not all of them. The sample lists fewer than 250,000 clones; around 83% were seen once. The sample consisted of peripheral blood. These receptors all come from a man aged 45-65 years with active or convalescent COVID-19.

V usage is TRBV28 and J usage is TRBJ1-1; the D is unclear. The CDR3 loop spans 14 amino acids. Trimming took off 5 bases at V and 5 bases at J, with 15 bases between the two ends. Germline V gene sequence: CDR1 MDHEN, CDR2 SYDVKM. In DNA form, the CDR3 reads TGTGCCAGCAGTCAACAGCCCCAATTAACTGAAGCTTTCTTT. Its protein product is CASSQQPQLTEAFF.

This clone has just one count. This chain uses TRBV12-3 or TRBV12-4 with TRBJ1-3, with unresolved D. There are 11 residues in the CDR3. The V gene lost 7 bases and the J gene lost 4 bases, with 5 bases spanning the gap. CDR3 loop: CASTLGNTIYF. DNA of the CDR3: TGTGCCAGCACCTTGGGAAACACCATATATTTT.

The V call is TRBV5-4, the J call TRBJ2-1, with 7 bases lining up with TRBD1. This CDR3 is built from 15 residues. Germline loops: CDR1 SGHNT, CDR2 YYREEE (reference sequence). The junction had 8 bases not matched to a gene; V was cut back by 4 bases and J by 4 bases. This chain's CDR3 is CASSAARDSYNEQFF. CDR3 nucleotides: TGTGCCAGCAGCGCTGCCCGGGACAGTTACAATGAGCAGTTCTTC.

In its sample, this clone was seen once. The chain joins TRBV27 to TRBJ2-1; 11 bases match TRBD2. The germline gives CDR1 MNHEY, CDR2 SMNVEV (reference sequence). V gave up 5 bases and J gave up 3 bases; unmatched junction bases: 3. This CDR3 contains 15 residues. The CDR3 coding sequence is TGTGCCAGCAGTACTAGCGGGAGACTCTACAATGAGCAGTTCTTC. The encoded protein is CASSTSGRLYNEQFF.

The rearrangement joins TRBV6-2 or TRBV6-3 to TRBJ2-1; D is perhaps TRBD2 (6 bases). Germline CDR1 MNHEY, CDR2 SVGEGT. Trimming left V 6 bases short and J 6 bases short, with 18 bases between. CDR3 length: 15 residues. CDR3: CASSRRLVKGNEQFF. The DNA for the CDR3 is TGTGCCAGCAGCCGTAGACTAGTTAAAGGCAATGAGCAGTTCTTC.

J is TRBJ1-1 and V is TRBV14; D uncertain. The V gene's germline CDR1 is SGHDN and CDR2 FVKESK. The CDR3 is 15 amino acids. V was pared by 0 bases and J by 0 bases, with 8 bases between. CDR3 bases: TGTGCCAGCAGCCAAGACTCGCGGCTGAACACTGAAGCTTTCTTT. Protein: CASSQDSRLNTEAFF.

The chain is built from TRBV13 and TRBJ2-1, with a tentative D call TRBD2 (6 bases). CDR1 is PRHDT, CDR2 FYEKMQ, per germline (reference sequence). The V end lost 1 base, the J end lost 10 bases, and 8 bases lay between the germline ends. The CDR3 has 12 residues. CDR3 DNA sequence: TGTGCCAGCAGCTTAGTGGGACTCGAGCAGTTCTTC. Encoded protein: CASSLVGLEQFF.

The rearrangement uses TRBV7-2 and TRBJ1-1; D unclear. The CDR3 totals 13 residues. Germline V gene data show CDR1 as SGHTA and CDR2 as FQGNSA. V gave up 2 bases and J gave up 5 bases, with 9 bases separating them. This CDR3 is CASSLFSGTEAFF. CDR3 bases: TGTGCCAGCAGCTTATTTTCCGGGACTGAAGCTTTCTTT.

V is TRBV7-2 and J is TRBJ1-1, with D unresolved. Trimming stripped 6 bases from V and 5 bases from J, with 16 bases between. The germline gives CDR1 SGHTA, CDR2 FQGNSA. CDR3 length: 14 amino acids. In DNA form, the CDR3 reads TGTGCCAGCAGTGCTCGCCCGGGGTTGACTGAAGCTTTCTTT. Protein sequence: CASSARPGLTEAFF. The full variable domain, completed using reference TRBV7-2 and TRBJ1-1, is GAGVSQSPSNKVTEKGKDVELRCDPISGHTALYWYRQSLGQGLEFLIYFQGNSAPDKSGLPSDRFSAERTGGSVSTLTIQRTQQEDSAVYLCASSARPGLTEAFFGQGTRLTVV.